Listed below are T cell receptor beta chains from one sample, sequenced in a study of regulatory T cells in long-lasting Graves disease. TCRdb itself ran the multiplex PCR reads through MiXCR, one entry per CDR3 protein. The repertoire holds a few hundred thousand distinct CDR3 sequences, with around 21% as singletons. The material sequenced was peripheral blood mononuclear cells (PBMCs), taken when the disease was refractory, from a patient treated with antithyroid drugs. All receptors come from a female donor with Graves disease. Each CDR3 is given with its conserved first and last residue. The order of the fields is D gene, J gene, clone size, V gene, CDR3 DNA, CDR3 protein. D genes are given only for firm matches. Rows may omit the clone size; those that give it use once, few, many or a size class.

-	TRBJ2-2	many	TRBV3-1	TGTGCCAGCAGCCAAGAGGCCAACACCGGGGAGCTGTTTTTT	CASSQEANTGELFF
TRBD1	TRBJ2-5	few	TRBV7-2	TGTGCCAGCAGCACTGGACAGGGACAAGAGACCCAGTACTTC	CASSTGQGQETQYF
-	TRBJ2-5	many	TRBV29-1	TGCAGCGTGACCGGCGAGGTGGAGTGGACCCAGTACTTC	CSVTGEVEWTQYF
-	TRBJ2-5	many	TRBV6-2/TRBV6-3	TGTGCCAGCAGTTCGACAGCTCTGAAAGAGACCCAGTACTTC	CASSSTALKETQYF
-	TRBJ1-4	many	TRBV12-3/TRBV12-4	TGTGCCAGCAGTTTAAGACCGAACAGGGAAAAACTGTTTTTT	CASSLRPNREKLFF
-	TRBJ2-5	few	TRBV7-9	TGTGCCAGCAGCTCACGGTCAGCGGCTGGGGAGACCCAGTACTTC	CASSSRSAAGETQYF
-	TRBJ2-3	-	TRBV28	TGTGCCAGCAGTTCCTCCGGGAAACCTCAGTATTTT	CASSSSGKPQYF
-	TRBJ2-7	many	TRBV5-1	TGCGCCAGCAGCTTGGAACGGGAGCTCTACGAGCAGTACTTC	CASSLERELYEQYF
TRBD2	TRBJ2-3	-	TRBV27	TGTGCCAGCAGTTTATTAAGTCCTAGCGGGAGGGCCGGTGCAGATACGCAGTATTTT	CASSLLSPSGRAGADTQYF
TRBD2	TRBJ2-5	many	TRBV15	TGTGCCACCAGCAGAGCGTCGGGACTAGCCGAAGAGACCCAGTACTTC	CATSRASGLAEETQYF
TRBD1	TRBJ1-1	-	TRBV29-1	TGCAGCACCAGGACAGGGGGGACTGAAGCTTTCTTT	CSTRTGGTEAFF
-	TRBJ2-5	-	TRBV5-1	TGCGCCAGCAGCCCCGGGACAAACGAAGAGACCCAGTACTTC	CASSPGTNEETQYF
-	TRBJ1-2	few	TRBV6-5	TGTGCCAGCAGTTATACTGGGGAGTATGGCTACACCTTC	CASSYTGEYGYTF
-	TRBJ2-5	-	TRBV6-2/TRBV6-3	TGTGCCAGCAGTTACCTGGAGAGGAAGGGAGAGACCCAGTACTTC	CASSYLERKGETQYF
-	TRBJ2-2	many	TRBV2	TGTGCCAGCACAACCGAACGAATCACCGGGGAGCTGTTTTTT	CASTTERITGELFF
-	TRBJ2-7	few	TRBV11-2	TGTGCCAGCAGCTTAGGGCTGGGCTTATCAAACTACGAGCAGTACTTC	CASSLGLGLSNYEQYF
-	TRBJ2-6	many	TRBV6-5	TGTGCCAGCAGTTCGTCAGGAATAAACTCTGGGGCCAACGTCCTGACTTTC	CASSSSGINSGANVLTF
-	TRBJ1-1	many	TRBV28	TGTGCCAGCAGTTCAACCAGGGCTTTCGGCCTGGGTTTCACTGAAGCTTTCTTT	CASSSTRAFGLGFTEAFF
-	TRBJ2-3	once	TRBV29-1	TGCAGCGTTGAAGGGCGACTAGTAGGACCTACAGATACGCAGTATTTT	CSVEGRLVGPTDTQYF
-	TRBJ2-7	-	TRBV6-1	TGTGCCAGCAGTGAAACCGTGGGTTTCACCTACGAGCAGTACTTC	CASSETVGFTYEQYF
-	TRBJ1-3	-	TRBV11-2	TGTGCCAGCAGCCGGGGGCCAAGCTCTGGAAACACCATATATTTT	CASSRGPSSGNTIYF
-	TRBJ1-3	-	TRBV6-5	TGTGCCAGCAGTTCCCAGGGAGGCGGAAACACCATATATTTT	CASSSQGGGNTIYF
-	TRBJ2-5	many	TRBV28	TGTGCCAGCAGTCAACCTAGTAGCCAAGAGACCCAGTACTTC	CASSQPSSQETQYF